Shown below are 31 T cell receptor beta chains from a single sample sequenced in a study of technical replicates of blood from a handful of donors. Method: immunoSEQ multiplex PCR; TCRdb's copy keeps in-frame clones and lacks some. The data show about 78,000 clones, with 85% to 95% seen just once and 0.35% to 0.45% held by the top ten. The sample was T cells isolated from PBMCs. The receptors were gathered from a human donor in good health.

This chain joins TRBV2 and TRBJ2-7; tentative D call: TRBD2 (7 bases). The CDR3 sequence is 12 residues long. Trimming stripped 10 bases from V and 3 bases from J, with 13 bases between. Germline V gives CDR1 SNHLY, CDR2 FYNNEI. The CDR3 nucleotides are TGTGCCAATAAGGGGGGGGGCTACGAGCAGTACTTC. Protein product: CANKGGGYEQYF.

The chain has TRBV28 and TRBJ2-5; 9 bases agree with TRBD1. The CDR3 loop spans 14 amino acids. V was clipped by 3 bases and J by 3 bases; unmatched bases: 2. Germline CDR1 reads MDHEN; CDR2 reads SYDVKM. The chain's CDR3 is CASSLTGGEETQYF. In nucleotides, the CDR3 is TGTGCCAGCAGTTTGACAGGGGGAGAAGAGACCCAGTACTTC.

This clone has just one count. The chain recombines TRBV5-1 with TRBJ2-4; D gene unclear. Trimming took off 0 bases at V and 8 bases at J, with 9 bases between the two ends. The germline gives CDR1 SGHRS, CDR2 YFSETQ. The CDR3 length is 13 residues. The CDR3 DNA reads TGCGCCAGCAGCTTGGACAGTTTTGACATTCAGTACTTC. Its translation: CASSLDSFDIQYF.

J is TRBJ2-2 and V is TRBV4-1; 7 nucleotides match TRBD1. The CDR3 length is 15 residues. Trimming at V came to 1 base and at J to 7 bases, leaving 6 bases not matched to a gene. Germline loops: CDR1 MGHRA, CDR2 YSYEKL. For the CDR3, the DNA is TGCGCCAGCAGCCAAGCAAAGGGGGCTAACGGGGAGCTGTTTTTT. Its translation is CASSQAKGANGELFF.

The chain combines TRBV6-1 with TRBJ1-1; D not resolved. The CDR3 has 13 residues. CDR1 MNHNS and CDR2 SASEGT come from the germline V gene. V dropped 4 bases and J dropped 7 bases, with 13 bases sitting between them. DNA of the CDR3: TGTGCCAGCAGTGGGGCGGGTTCCATTGAAGCTTTCTTT. This encodes CASSGAGSIEAFF.

The rearrangement links TRBV9 to TRBJ2-3, with a weak D call TRBD2 (6 bases). V was shortened by 0 bases and J by 0 bases, with 11 bases between the two germline ends. The CDR3 consists of 16 residues. Germline V CDR1 and CDR2: SGDLS, YYNGEE. DNA of the CDR3: TGTGCCAGCAGCGTAGGTGGAGGGTATAGCACAGATACGCAGTATTTT. Amino acid sequence: CASSVGGGYSTDTQYF.

This chain links TRBV6-1 with TRBJ2-3; the match to TRBD2 covers 7 bases. CDR1 is MNHNS and CDR2 is SASEGT in the germline V gene. The CDR3 is 14 residues long. Losses at the gene ends were 6 bases for V and 4 bases for J; bases not matched to a gene: 7. The DNA for the CDR3 is TGTGCCAGCAGGACCCCGGGAGGCCCAGATACGCAGTATTTT. It encodes CASRTPGGPDTQYF.

The chain links TRBV2 to TRBJ1-1; D gene uncertain. The CDR3 runs to 14 residues. Germline V gene sequence: CDR1 SNHLY, CDR2 FYNNEI. Trimming removed 2 bases at V and 4 bases at J, with 11 bases between. CDR3 in amino acids: CASSESGWRTEAFF. The CDR3 region has the DNA TGTGCCAGCAGTGAATCCGGGTGGCGCACTGAAGCTTTCTTT.

The chain has TRBV30 and TRBJ1-2; 7 nucleotides agree with TRBD1. Germline CDR1 GTSNPN, CDR2 SVGIG (reference sequence). The CDR3 spans 12 residues. The V gene end was trimmed by 2 bases and the J gene end by 5 bases; junction bases not matched to a gene: 2. The CDR3 spells CAWSPGGYGYTF. DNA for the CDR3: TGTGCCTGGAGTCCAGGGGGATATGGCTACACCTTC. The variable domain in full, with the rest retrieved from reference TRBV30 and TRBJ1-2, is SQTIHQWPATLVQPVGSPLSLECTVEGTSNPNLYWYRQAAGRGLQLLFYSVGIGQISSEVPQNLSASRPQDRQFILSSKKLLLSDSGFYLCAWSPGGYGYTFGSGTRLTVV.

The V and J genes are TRBV27 and TRBJ1-5; 9 bases map to TRBD1. The V gene's germline CDR1 is MNHEY and CDR2 SMNVEV (reference sequence). V dropped 4 bases and J dropped 0; count of bases not matched to a gene: 1. The CDR3 totals 15 residues. The CDR3 nucleotides are TGTGCCAGCAGTTGGACAGGGGCTAGCAATCAGCCCCAGCATTTT. Protein product: CASSWTGASNQPQHF.

The J gene is TRBJ2-1, the V gene TRBV10-3, with a possible D match to TRBD2 (6 bases). With 8 bases removed from V and 5 bases from J, the gap between germline ends came to 16 bases. Per the germline V gene, CDR1 is ENHRY and CDR2 is SYGVKD. CDR3 size: 14 residues. CDR3 DNA sequence: TGTGCCATCGGGAGCGGGCCCGGGAACAATGAGCAGTTCTTC. Its protein product is CAIGSGPGNNEQFF.

The rearrangement links TRBV6-4 to TRBJ2-2; 7 nucleotides line up with TRBD1. The ends lost 6 bases at V and 4 bases at J; junction bases unmatched: 8. Germline V lookup: CDR1 MRHNA, CDR2 SNTAGT. The CDR3 runs 15 residues. CDR3 sequence reads: CASSIRQGATGELFF. The CDR3 DNA reads as TGTGCCAGCAGCATACGACAGGGAGCCACCGGGGAGCTGTTTTTT.

V gene TRBV4-2 combines with J gene TRBJ2-7; the match to TRBD2 covers 10 bases. This CDR3 has 15 amino acids. Germline-derived CDR1 and CDR2 are LGHNA and YNFKEQ. Trimming took 3 bases from V and 5 from J; bases not matched to a gene: 7. DNA of the CDR3: TGTGCCAGCAGCCATGGAGCGGGAGGGAAACACGAGCAGTACTTC. This encodes CASSHGAGGKHEQYF.

V gene TRBV9 combines with J gene TRBJ1-5, with 8 bases matching TRBD1. Germline-derived CDR1 and CDR2 are SGDLS and YYNGEE. V lost 4 bases, J lost 4 bases, and 13 bases stayed unmatched. This CDR3 comprises 17 residues. The CDR3 region is CASSPLGQGFRNQPQHF. The CDR3 bases are TGTGCCAGCAGCCCCCTTGGACAGGGTTTCCGGAATCAGCCCCAGCATTTT. The full variable domain, in which reference TRBV9 and TRBJ1-5 provide the parts outside the CDR3, is DSGVTQTPKHLITATGQRVTLRCSPRSGDLSVYWYQQSLDQGLQFLIQYYNGEERAKGNILERFSAQQFPDLHSELNLSSLELGDSALYFCASSPLGQGFRNQPQHFGDGTRLSIL.

J is TRBJ2-7 and V is TRBV5-1; TRBD1 matches at 8 bases. The trim removed 4 bases at V and 0 bases at J, leaving 6 bases unmatched. CDR1 is SGHRS and CDR2 is YFSETQ in the germline V gene. The CDR3 spans 15 residues. The CDR3 nucleotides read TGCGCCAGCAGCATGGGACAGGCACCCTCCTACGAGCAGTACTTC. It codes for CASSMGQAPSYEQYF.

This chain links TRBV2 with TRBJ1-1; a possible D gene is TRBD1 (6 bases). Germline-derived CDR1 and CDR2 are SNHLY and FYNNEI. Trimming cost V 9 bases and J 5 bases, with 16 bases left between them. The CDR3 contains 13 residues. This chain's CDR3 is CARKEGGRTEAFF. The CDR3 nucleotides read TGTGCCAGGAAAGAAGGGGGTCGAACTGAAGCTTTCTTT.

The chain employs TRBV25-1 and TRBJ2-7; 7 bases are a match to TRBD1. The CDR3 is 14 residues long. Germline CDR1 is MGHDK and CDR2 is SYGVNS. Trimming at V came to 1 base and at J to 7 bases, leaving 7 bases not matched to a gene. In DNA, the CDR3 is TGTGCCAGCAGTGAATCGGACAGGCACGGGGAGCAGTACTTC. It specifies CASSESDRHGEQYF.

The chain recombines TRBV14 with TRBJ2-5, with 9 nucleotides matching TRBD2. The CDR3 consists of 18 residues. Trimming took 1 base from V and 3 from J; bases not matched to a gene: 12. CDR1 SGHDN and CDR2 FVKESK come from the germline V gene. CDR3 DNA: TGTGCCAGCAGCCAAGGAAGAGGGCGGGAGGGCCTGGAAGAGACCCAGTACTTC. It translates to CASSQGRGREGLEETQYF.

The V gene is TRBV7-3, the J gene TRBJ1-1; possibly TRBD1 for D (5 bases). The CDR3 has 15 amino acids. Germline V gene lookup returns CDR1 SGHTA and CDR2 FQGTGA. The ends were cut back, 1 base at V and 1 base at J, with 10 bases in the middle. In DNA form, the CDR3 reads TGTGCCAGCAGCTTAATGGGGCAGGGGAACACTGAAGCTTTCTTT. Translated, it gives CASSLMGQGNTEAFF.

This chain links TRBV4-3 with TRBJ2-6, with D possibly TRBD1 on 5 matching bases. V dropped 2 bases and J dropped 0 bases, with 14 bases sitting between them. The CDR3 is made up of 18 amino acids. Per germline, CDR1 LGHNA and CDR2 YSLEER. The CDR3 nucleotides read TGCGCCAGCAGCCAATTTTCAGGGTTAAGCTCTGGGGCCAACGTCCTGACTTTC. Protein: CASSQFSGLSSGANVLTF.

The chain couples TRBV11-2 to TRBJ2-7, with 8 nucleotides matching TRBD2. V gave up 0 bases and J gave up 4 bases; unmatched junction bases: 5. Germline assignment: CDR1 SGHAT and CDR2 FQNNGV. CDR3 length: 15 amino acids. This CDR3 reads CASSLEAGASYEQYF. The CDR3 nucleotides are TGTGCCAGCAGCTTAGAAGCGGGGGCTTCATACGAGCAGTACTTC.

The chain is built from TRBV5-6 and TRBJ1-1; tentatively, D is TRBD1 (6 bases). The germline V and J ends were trimmed by 4 bases and 10 bases, with 17 bases remaining between them. Per the germline V gene, CDR1 is SGHDT and CDR2 is YYEEEE. The CDR3 has 13 residues. The CDR3 DNA reads as TGTGCCAGCAGCCTAGTAACAGGGCGAGGAGCTTTCTTT. Its protein is CASSLVTGRGAFF.

The chain employs TRBV5-4 and TRBJ2-7; TRBD1 aligns across 7 bases. Germline loops: CDR1 SGHNT, CDR2 YYREEE (reference sequence). This CDR3 is 17 amino acids long. Trimming removed 1 base from V and 2 bases from J; junction bases left unmatched: 12. CDR3: CASSLYRTGPLTYEQYF. CDR3 in DNA: TGTGCCAGCAGCTTGTATAGGACAGGACCTCTAACCTACGAGCAGTACTTC.

V and J are TRBV7-9 and TRBJ1-1; the D gene is possibly TRBD1 (6 bases). Trimming cost V 10 bases and J 5 bases, with 11 bases left between them. This CDR3 has 11 residues. Germline loops: CDR1 SEHNR, CDR2 FQNEAQ (reference sequence). The CDR3 sequence: CATRGGTEAFF. Here the CDR3 DNA reads TGTGCCACCAGGGGAGGTACTGAAGCTTTCTTT.

The chain combines TRBV27 with TRBJ2-1; D uncertain. This CDR3 has 14 residues. Germline values: CDR1 MNHEY, CDR2 SMNVEV (reference sequence). The V and J ends lost 5 bases and 2 bases respectively, with 10 bases between them. The CDR3 DNA is TGTGCCAGCAGTCTCCCCGGTCCCTACAATGAGCAGTTCTTC. Residues: CASSLPGPYNEQFF.

This chain links TRBV5-1 with TRBJ2-1; D gene ambiguous. Trimming stripped 0 bases from V and 8 bases from J, with 6 bases between. There are 12 residues in the CDR3. Germline loops: CDR1 SGHRS, CDR2 YFSETQ. CDR3 region: CASSLAGYEQFF. DNA of the CDR3: TGCGCCAGCAGCTTGGCAGGTTATGAGCAGTTCTTC.

This clone appeared a single time. V gene TRBV19 combines with J gene TRBJ1-4, with D tentatively TRBD1 (6 bases). The length of the CDR3 is 15 residues. V was trimmed by 1 base and J by 7 bases, leaving 13 bases between them. The V gene's germline CDR1 is LNHDA and CDR2 SQIVND (reference sequence). The CDR3 DNA is TGTGCCAGTAGTATAGGACAAGGGGGTCCTGAAAAACTGTTTTTT. Protein: CASSIGQGGPEKLFF.

This chain connects TRBV7-9 to TRBJ1-3, with D hard to call. Deletions cut 7 bases from V and 4 bases from J, with 14 bases between. Germline V CDR1 and CDR2: SEHNR, FQNEAQ (reference sequence). The CDR3 runs to 14 residues. CDR3 amino acids: CASTTPLAGNTIYF. CDR3 nucleotides: TGTGCCAGCACCACACCCCTAGCGGGAAACACCATATATTTT.

V is TRBV19 and J is TRBJ1-5; unclear D gene. V was cut by 7 bases and J by 9 bases, with 13 bases left in between. This CDR3 has 12 residues. Germline V gene lookup returns CDR1 LNHDA and CDR2 SQIVND (reference sequence). In DNA, the CDR3 is TGTGCCAGTAAACGGGGAGTCGGGCCCCAGCATTTT. Translation gives CASKRGVGPQHF.

This clone has only a few counts. V and J are TRBV29-1 and TRBJ1-4, with D possibly matching TRBD1 (6 bases). There are 14 residues in the CDR3. The germline V and J ends were trimmed by 8 bases and 3 bases, with 16 bases remaining between them. Germline V gene lookup returns CDR1 SQVTM and CDR2 ANQGSEA. CDR3 in amino acids: CSTPGGRANEKLFF. The CDR3 nucleotides are TGCAGCACCCCGGGGGGGCGGGCTAATGAAAAACTGTTTTTT.

The rearrangement joins TRBV7-3 to TRBJ2-5; no reliable D call. Germline V CDR1 and CDR2: SGHTA, FQGTGA. Trimming left V 1 base short and J 4 bases short, with 10 bases between. This CDR3 is 14 amino acids long. CDR3: CASSLSGTGETQYF. The CDR3 DNA sequence: TGTGCCAGCAGCTTAAGCGGCACCGGAGAGACCCAGTACTTC.